These T cell receptor beta chains were read from a single sample in a study of T cell clones after liver transplantation. Sequenced by immunoSEQ multiplex PCR; TCRdb stores in-frame clones only, minus some. The sample has roughly 80,000 clones, roughly 85% seen once; the top ten hold approximately 0.45%. The sequenced sample was CD4+ T cells from blood, obtained around 42 months after liver transplant. These receptor sequences come from a human patient who received a liver transplant. Some of the T cells may derive from the graft donor. Each CDR3 is given with its conserved first and last residue.

v_call,j_call,cdr3_aa
TRBV15,TRBJ2-2,CATSRDTSGRETGELFF
TRBV11-2,TRBJ1-4,CASSLGQWDEKLFF
TRBV6-5,TRBJ1-1,CASSLTREAFF
TRBV15,TRBJ2-3,CATSRDLGTSGSPDTQYF
TRBV9,TRBJ2-2,CASSVTGVGAFAGELFF
TRBV7-2,TRBJ2-2,CASSLRGPDTGELFF
TRBV5-1,TRBJ2-2,CASSLLIGDTGELFF
TRBV2,TRBJ2-7,CASSRLSYEQYF
TRBV19,TRBJ1-1,CASSPQGGLRTEAFF
TRBV4-1,TRBJ1-2,CASSPVTNYGYTF
TRBV7-2,TRBJ2-1,CASSPGLATNEQFF
TRBV4-1,TRBJ2-5,CASSQIGLAVVQETQYF
TRBV28,TRBJ1-2,CASSSPEDGYTF
TRBV6-5,TRBJ2-7,CASRGVAYEQYF
TRBV10-3,TRBJ1-2,CAVSPGQGVGGYTF
TRBV18,TRBJ2-3,CASSPPSRDTQYF
TRBV11-3,TRBJ2-2,CASSVDRGQTRTGELFF
TRBV10-3,TRBJ2-3,CAISKVPGQGLGSITDTQYF
TRBV7-6,TRBJ1-1,CASSLALNTEAFF
TRBV11-2,TRBJ1-2,CASSFQGSYGYTF
TRBV7-8,TRBJ2-5,CASSTGGETQYF
TRBV2,TRBJ1-2,CASGPDRGVGGGGYTF
TRBV7-9,TRBJ2-1,CARRDGGYNEQFF
TRBV28,TRBJ2-7,CASSPLRWGQYF
TRBV28,TRBJ2-6,CASRRDSSGANVLTF
TRBV10-2,TRBJ2-5,CASGWETQYF
TRBV5-1,TRBJ2-7,CASSLEWPLLGEQYF
TRBV19,TRBJ1-2,CASARPADGYTF
TRBV19,TRBJ1-2,CASSLSDTGYTF
TRBV7-9,TRBJ2-3,CASSFERASDTQYF
TRBV2,TRBJ2-3,CASSPTSVSTDTQYF
TRBV7-9,TRBJ2-3,CASSLKDTQYF
TRBV21-1,TRBJ2-3,CASSKGKGGTDTQYF
TRBV28,TRBJ1-4,CASSLSGNEKLFF
TRBV7-3,TRBJ2-7,CASRQIQHEQYF
TRBV7-7,TRBJ2-1,CASSWVGPTSGSRGRYNEQFF
TRBV5-1,TRBJ2-3,CASSWRGSDTQYF
TRBV2,TRBJ2-7,CASSEVPTEQYF
TRBV2,TRBJ1-2,CASTGQINYGYTF
TRBV11-3,TRBJ2-1,CASSSSLTGQFF
TRBV19,TRBJ2-6,CASSISGVGNVLTF
TRBV28,TRBJ1-5,CASSFQDLSNQPQHF
TRBV5-4,TRBJ1-4,CASSYRASNEKLFF
TRBV14,TRBJ2-7,CASSPLWPGRSYEQYF
TRBV19,TRBJ2-7,CASSIGTGTALYEQYF
TRBV6-1,TRBJ1-1,CASSELQFKNTEAFF